The 24 T cell receptor beta chains below all came from one sample that was sequenced in a study of STAT5B mutations in CD4+ large granular lymphocyte leukemia. Assay: immunoSEQ multiplex PCR; the TCRdb copy retains only in-frame clones and omits some. Among fewer than 45,000 clones listed, roughly 76% were seen once. The sequenced material came from CD4+ T cells from blood buffy coats. The receptors originated from a human donor in good health.

This clone was seen a handful of times. The V gene is TRBV5-6, the J gene TRBJ1-6, with 8 positions matching TRBD1. In germline, CDR1 is SGHDT, CDR2 YYEEEE. CDR3 length: 15 residues. The J segment lost 7 bases and the V segment lost 3 bases, leaving 6 bases of the junction unmatched. The CDR3 DNA sequence: TGTGCCAGCAGCTCCAGGACAGGGAGGAATTCACCCCTCCACTTT. Its translation: CASSSRTGRNSPLHF.

The CDR3 nucleotides read TGTGCCTGGAGTCCGGGTTTGGCGGACATTCAGTACTTC. This gives the protein CAWSPGLADIQYF. The chain is built from TRBV30 and TRBJ2-4; D ambiguous. Germline assignment: CDR1 GTSNPN and CDR2 SVGIG (reference sequence). Trimming removed 2 bases at V and 8 bases at J, with 13 bases between. The CDR3 is made up of 13 amino acids.

J is TRBJ1-2 and V is TRBV10-3; D perhaps matches TRBD1 (6 bases). This CDR3 contains 14 residues. The germline gives CDR1 ENHRY, CDR2 SYGVKD. Trimming left V 6 bases short and J 7 bases short, with 18 bases between. This CDR3 reads CAIRGSDRKGGYTF. The CDR3 DNA sequence: TGTGCCATCAGGGGGTCGGACAGAAAAGGTGGCTACACCTTC.

In its sample, this clone was seen once. The gene calls are TRBV19 and TRBJ1-5; TRBD1 matches 8 bases. V was pared by 4 bases and J by 9 bases, with 14 bases of the junction left unmatched. Germline V gives CDR1 LNHDA, CDR2 SQIVND (reference sequence). The CDR3 has 16 amino acids. CDR3 sequence reads: CASSSGDRPTGWPQHF. The CDR3 region has the DNA TGTGCCAGTAGTAGTGGGGACAGGCCCACTGGGTGGCCCCAGCATTTT.

This sequence joins TRBV7-2 and TRBJ2-1, with 8 bases that match TRBD2. Germline lookup yields CDR1 SGHTA and CDR2 FQGNSA. The CDR3 extends over 16 amino acids. The V and J ends lost 5 bases and 4 bases, in that order; junction bases with no gene match: 10. CDR3 residues: CASSPSTSASYNEQFF. CDR3 in DNA: TGTGCCAGCAGCCCCTCGACTAGCGCTAGTTACAATGAGCAGTTCTTC.

The chain carries TRBV30 and TRBJ2-7; D is possibly TRBD2 (6 bases). The CDR3 covers 13 residues. The V gene lost 8 bases and the J gene lost 0 bases, with 14 bases spanning the gap. Germline CDR1 GTSNPN, CDR2 SVGIG (reference sequence). As DNA, the CDR3 is TGTGCCGGTAGCGGCTTACTCTCCTACGAGCAGTACTTC. This sequence encodes CAGSGLLSYEQYF.

The V and J genes are TRBV19 and TRBJ2-2; possibly TRBD2 for D (6 bases). V was clipped by 7 bases and J by 7 bases, with 10 bases between them. Per germline, CDR1 LNHDA and CDR2 SQIVND (reference sequence). The CDR3 covers 12 residues. CDR3 residues: CASTSEYGELFF. For the CDR3, the DNA is TGTGCCAGTACTAGCGAATACGGGGAGCTGTTTTTT.

The gene calls are TRBV9 and TRBJ2-1, with D perhaps matching TRBD2 (6 bases). V dropped 4 bases and J dropped 0 bases, with 17 bases sitting between them. Looked up from germline, CDR1 is SGDLS and CDR2 is YYNGEE. CDR3 size: 17 residues. The CDR3 DNA is TGTGCCAGCAGCCCGTTGACTAGACCTAACTCCTACAATGAGCAGTTCTTC. This gives the protein CASSPLTRPNSYNEQFF.

This CDR3 reads CAISDRLAGELFF. The CDR3 DNA reads as TGTGCCATCAGTGACCGACTAGCGGGGGAGCTGTTTTTT. The V call is TRBV10-3, the J call TRBJ2-2, with 8 positions matching TRBD2. The germline V gene encodes CDR1 ENHRY and CDR2 SYGVKD. Trimming at V came to 3 bases and at J to 8 bases, leaving 2 bases not matched to a gene. This CDR3 is 13 amino acids long.

The V gene is TRBV5-4, the J gene TRBJ2-3; D not resolved. The CDR3 spans 12 residues. Trimming removed 3 bases from V and 7 bases from J, with 9 bases in between. In germline, CDR1 is SGHNT, CDR2 YYREEE (reference sequence). CDR3 in DNA: TGTGCCAGCAGCTCCCCGCTGAATACGCAGTATTTT. Translating it yields CASSSPLNTQYF.

This chain joins TRBV5-1 and TRBJ1-1; D is unresolved. Germline V CDR1 and CDR2: SGHRS, YFSETQ. The ends were cut back, 3 bases at V and 0 bases at J, with 6 bases in the middle. The CDR3 contains 13 residues. The CDR3 nucleotides are TGCGCCAGCAGCTGGGCATTGAACACTGAAGCTTTCTTT. This codes for CASSWALNTEAFF. The full variable domain, completed using reference TRBV5-1 and TRBJ1-1, is KAGVTQTPRYLIKTRGQQVTLSCSPISGHRSVSWYQQTPGQGLQFLFEYFSETQRNKGNFPGRFSGRQFSNSRSEMNVSTLELGDSALYLCASSWALNTEAFFGQGTRLTVV.

This chain joins TRBV4-1 and TRBJ2-2; D is uncertain. The V gene lost 1 base and the J gene lost 7 bases, with 7 bases spanning the gap. This CDR3 is 13 amino acids long. CDR1 and CDR2 (germline): MGHRA, YSYEKL. The CDR3 protein is CASSQAGGGELFF. In DNA, the CDR3 is TGCGCCAGCAGCCAAGCAGGTGGCGGGGAGCTGTTTTTT.

The chain is built from TRBV7-9 and TRBJ2-5; TRBD1 matches at 7 bases. Germline V gives CDR1 SEHNR, CDR2 FQNEAQ (reference sequence). The CDR3 is made up of 14 amino acids. V was clipped by 5 bases and J by 2 bases; unmatched bases: 5. The CDR3, as DNA: TGTGCCAGCAGCCAGAGGGGGCCACAAGAGACCCAGTACTTC. Residues: CASSQRGPQETQYF.

The chain couples TRBV7-9 to TRBJ2-5; unclear D gene. The CDR3 has 12 residues. In germline, CDR1 is SEHNR, CDR2 FQNEAQ (reference sequence). V was shortened by 8 bases and J by 4 bases, with 11 bases between the two germline ends. CDR3 in amino acids: CASGGVGETQYF. CDR3 DNA sequence: TGTGCCAGCGGTGGAGTGGGAGAGACCCAGTACTTC.

The chain couples TRBV30 to TRBJ1-3, with a possible D match to TRBD1 (5 bases). Germline assignment: CDR1 GTSNPN and CDR2 SVGIG (reference sequence). Trimming left V 7 bases short and J 0 bases short, with 16 bases between. There are 15 residues in the CDR3. The DNA of the CDR3 is TGTGCCTCGCTAAGTCAGGGAAACTCTGGAAACACCATATATTTT. Protein sequence: CASLSQGNSGNTIYF.

The chain uses TRBV7-9 and TRBJ1-1; weak D call: TRBD1 (6 bases). V lost 6 bases, J lost 8 bases, and 16 bases lay in between. Germline loops: CDR1 SEHNR, CDR2 FQNEAQ (reference sequence). CDR3 length: 13 residues. The CDR3 protein is CASSYQTGGEAFF. For the CDR3, the DNA is TGTGCCAGCAGTTACCAGACAGGAGGGGAAGCTTTCTTT.

The chain combines TRBV15 with TRBJ2-7; D is ambiguous. The V and J ends lost 2 bases and 4 bases respectively, with 15 bases between them. Germline-derived CDR1 and CDR2 are LNHNV and YYDKDF (reference sequence). The CDR3 has 15 residues. For the CDR3, the DNA is TGTGCCACCAGCAGATTCTCCCAAACGGGTTACGAGCAGTACTTC. Translated, it gives CATSRFSQTGYEQYF.

The chain has TRBV2 and TRBJ1-2, with D unresolved. Germline-derived CDR1 and CDR2 are SNHLY and FYNNEI. Trimming took 1 base from V and 3 from J, leaving 6 bases between them. The CDR3 totals 13 residues. DNA for the CDR3: TGTGCCAGCAGTGAAGTTAGCTACTATGGCTACACCTTC. Protein sequence: CASSEVSYYGYTF.

This rearrangement joins TRBV5-8 to TRBJ2-1; the match to TRBD2 covers 7 bases. J lost 7 bases, V lost 1 base, and 2 bases had no gene match. From germline, CDR1 is SGHTS and CDR2 YDEGEE. CDR3 length: 13 residues. CDR3 protein: CASSLWTSNEQFF. The DNA of the CDR3 is TGTGCCAGCAGCTTGTGGACTAGTAATGAGCAGTTCTTC.

About this clone itself: Sequence at one end of the junction differs from germline and may be a read error. The CDR3 sequence: CASRGVEKFMIF. The CDR3 DNA reads TGTGCCAGCAGGGGGGTAGAGAAGTTTATGATCTTC. The chain has TRBV6-5 and TRBJ1-2, with D possibly matching TRBD1 (5 bases). This CDR3 region has 12 residues. Germline V gives CDR1 MNHEY, CDR2 SVGAGI.

This clone was detected only a few times. This chain uses TRBV7-9 with TRBJ2-7; no firm D call. CDR1 and CDR2 from the germline V gene are SEHNR and FQNEAQ (reference sequence). The CDR3 has 14 residues. Trimming took 5 bases from V and 1 from J, leaving 12 bases between them. For the CDR3, the DNA is TGTGCCAGCAGCAGGTCGGCAGCTTCCTACGAGCAGTACTTC. It encodes CASSRSAASYEQYF. Looking up the rest from reference TRBV7-9 and TRBJ2-7 gives the full variable domain: DTGVSQNPRHKITKRGQNVTFRCDPISEHNRLYWYRQTLGQGPEFLTYFQNEAQLEKSRLLSDRFSAERPKGSFSTLEIQRTEQGDSAMYLCASSRSAASYEQYFGPGTRLTVT.

The chain recombines TRBV20-1 with TRBJ2-7; D unresolved. This CDR3 comprises 11 residues. V lost 3 bases and J lost 3, with 6 bases in between. The germline V gene encodes CDR1 DFQATT and CDR2 SNEGSKA (reference sequence). The CDR3 DNA follows: TGCAGTGCTAGTGAAGGCTACGAGCAGTACTTC. Its protein is CSASEGYEQYF.

The chain uses TRBV6-1 and TRBJ1-5, with unresolved D. V was pared by 6 bases and J by 7 bases, with 10 bases between. The CDR3 contains 12 residues. The germline gives CDR1 MNHNS, CDR2 SASEGT. The CDR3 is CASRNGRQPQHF. The CDR3 DNA reads as TGTGCCAGCAGAAACGGGAGGCAGCCCCAGCATTTT.

The chain combines TRBV21-1 with TRBJ2-3; the DNA was not used to check the table's D call, TRBD2. TRBV21-1 is designated a pseudogene. The CDR3 has 16 residues. The CDR3 region is CASSTTHRPGTDTQYF. CDR3 coding DNA: TGTGCCAGCAGCACGACTCACCGGCCGGGCACAGATACGCAGTATTTT.